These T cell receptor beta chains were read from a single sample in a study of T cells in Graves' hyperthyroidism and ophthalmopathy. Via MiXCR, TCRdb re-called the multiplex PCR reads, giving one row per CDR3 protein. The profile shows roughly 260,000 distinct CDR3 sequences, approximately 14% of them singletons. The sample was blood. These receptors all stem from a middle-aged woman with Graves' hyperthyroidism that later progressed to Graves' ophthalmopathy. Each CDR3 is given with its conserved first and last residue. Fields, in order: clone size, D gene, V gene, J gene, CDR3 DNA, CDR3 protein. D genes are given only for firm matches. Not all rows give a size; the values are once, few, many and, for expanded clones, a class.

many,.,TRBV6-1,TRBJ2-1,TGTGCCAGCAGTTACAGCGGACCACCGAGCTCCTACAATGAGCAGTTCTTC,CASSYSGPPSSYNEQFF
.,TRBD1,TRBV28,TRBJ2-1,TGTGCCAGCAGTTTATCGGGACAGATGTCCAATGAGCAGTTCTTC,CASSLSGQMSNEQFF
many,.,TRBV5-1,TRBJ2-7,TGCGCCAGCAGCTTGGGTTGGGCGTCTCAGAGTTTCTACGAGCAGTACTTC,CASSLGWASQSFYEQYF
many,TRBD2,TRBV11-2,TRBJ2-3,TGTGCCAGCAGCCCGCTCGTGACTAGCTCCACAGATACGCAGTATTTT,CASSPLVTSSTDTQYF
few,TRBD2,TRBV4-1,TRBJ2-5,TGCGCCAGCAGCCAACTAGCGGGAGGTTTCCAAGAGACCCAGTACTTC,CASSQLAGGFQETQYF
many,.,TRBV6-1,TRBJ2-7,TGTGCCAGCAGTTACGTGGCAGGACCCTACGAGCAGTACTTC,CASSYVAGPYEQYF
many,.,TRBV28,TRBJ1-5,TGTGCCAGCAGTTTTCGCGCGGAGCCTGGGCCTAGCAATCAGCCCCAGCATTTT,CASSFRAEPGPSNQPQHF
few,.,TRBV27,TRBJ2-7,TGTGCCAGCAGGAGGGACACCTTAAGCCCCTACGAGCAGTACTTC,CASRRDTLSPYEQYF
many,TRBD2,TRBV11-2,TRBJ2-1,TGTGCCAGCAGCTTTAGAGGGGGGACTAGCTCCTACAATGAGCAGTTCTTC,CASSFRGGTSSYNEQFF
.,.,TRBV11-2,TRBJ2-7,TGTGCCAGCGGGGTCGGGACGGTCTACGAGCAGTACTTC,CASGVGTVYEQYF
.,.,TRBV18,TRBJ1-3,TGTGCCAGCTCACCGGCGGGGAGCGTCTTCTCTGGAAACACCATATATTTT,CASSPAGSVFSGNTIYF
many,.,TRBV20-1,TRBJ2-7,TGCAGTGCTCAAAGATTCTACGAGCAGTACTTC,CSAQRFYEQYF
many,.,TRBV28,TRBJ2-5,TGTGCCAGCACCCACACTATGCGCCAGTACTTC,CASTHTMRQYF
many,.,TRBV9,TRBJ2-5,TGTGCCAGCAGCCCAGATTTCCTGAGGGAGACCCAGTACTTC,CASSPDFLRETQYF
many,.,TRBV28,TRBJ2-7,TGTGCCAGCAGTACAGCCGGAAGGACGGGGACCTACGAGCAGTACTTC,CASSTAGRTGTYEQYF
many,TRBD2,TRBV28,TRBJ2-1,TGTGCCAGCAGTCCACTAGCGGGGACGATCTCCTACAATGAGCAGTTCTTC,CASSPLAGTISYNEQFF
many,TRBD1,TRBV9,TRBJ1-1,TGTGCCAGCAGCCTTGGGACAGCGAACACTGAAGCTTTCTTT,CASSLGTANTEAFF
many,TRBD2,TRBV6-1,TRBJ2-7,TGTGCCACCCGAGGGACTAGCGTCTACGAGCAGTACTTC,CATRGTSVYEQYF
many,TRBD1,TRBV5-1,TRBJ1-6,TGCGCCAGCAGCTTGGAACAGGGGTTACGTAATTCACCCCTCCACTTT,CASSLEQGLRNSPLHF
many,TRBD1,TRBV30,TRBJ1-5,TGTGCCTGGCAGGACAGGGCGAATCAGCCCCAGCATTTT,CAWQDRANQPQHF
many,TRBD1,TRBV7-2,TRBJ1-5,TGTGCCAGCAGCTTCGCCAGTGGACAGGGGAGACATCAGCCCCAGCATTTT,CASSFASGQGRHQPQHF
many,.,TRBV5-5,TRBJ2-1,TGTGCCAGCATACCTAGCGCTACCAGCTCCTACAATGAGCAGTTCTTC,CASIPSATSSYNEQFF
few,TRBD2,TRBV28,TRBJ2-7,TGTGCCAGCTTTCCGGGACTAGTACGGGGGGAGCAGTACTTC,CASFPGLVRGEQYF
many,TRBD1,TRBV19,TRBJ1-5,TGTGCCAGTAGAGGGACAGCCTGGGAGCCCCAGCATTTT,CASRGTAWEPQHF
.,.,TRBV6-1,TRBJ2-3,TGTGCCAGCAGCCCTAGGACAGCAACAGATACGCAGTATTTT,CASSPRTATDTQYF
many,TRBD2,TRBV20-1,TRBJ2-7,TGCAGTGTCGGACTAGCGGGAGCCCGAGTCTACGAGCAGTACTTC,CSVGLAGARVYEQYF
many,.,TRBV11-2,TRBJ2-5,TGTGCCAGCAGCTTATCAGGGGACCAAGAGACCCAGTACTTC,CASSLSGDQETQYF
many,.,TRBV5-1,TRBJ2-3,TGCGCCAGCAGCGAGGCAGATACGCAGTATTTT,CASSEADTQYF
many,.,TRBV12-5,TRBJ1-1,TGTGCTAGTGGTTTGGTAGTGGGCAGAAACACTGAAGCTTTCTTT,CASGLVVGRNTEAFF
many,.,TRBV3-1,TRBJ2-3,TGTGCCAGCAGCCAACCGTCGGCAGATACGCAGTATTTT,CASSQPSADTQYF
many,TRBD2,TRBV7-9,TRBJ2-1,TGTGCCAGCAGCTTAGTTAAGCGACTAGCGCCGAACAATGAGCAGTTCTTC,CASSLVKRLAPNNEQFF
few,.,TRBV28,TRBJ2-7,TGTGCCAGCAGTTCTCCCCCCCGGAGTGGGTCCTACGAGCAGTACTTC,CASSSPPRSGSYEQYF
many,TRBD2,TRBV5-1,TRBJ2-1,TGCGCCAGCAGCTTTACCCTAGCGGGAGTGATCGATGAGCAGTTCTTC,CASSFTLAGVIDEQFF
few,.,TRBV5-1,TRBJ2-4,TGCGCCAGCAGCTTGGGGGCAGGGGACCTCAAAAACATTCAGTACTTC,CASSLGAGDLKNIQYF
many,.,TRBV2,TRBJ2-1,TGTGCCAGCAGTGGCCCTCTGAGCTCCTACAATGAGCAGTTCTTC,CASSGPLSSYNEQFF